A selection of T cell receptor beta chains follows, all from one sample in a study of blood T cells in healthy people across ages. MiXCR, run by TCRdb on the 5' RACE reads, gives a single entry per CDR3 protein. This repertoire shows roughly 1.6 million distinct CDR3 sequences, roughly 32% found once; its top ten account for around 11%. Sequenced sample: blood. All receptors come from a woman in her twenties or thirties in good health. CDR3s include the opening cysteine and the closing phenylalanine or tryptophan. D genes are given only for firm matches. Rows may omit the clone size; those that give it use once, few, many or a size class.

v_gene	abundance	j_gene	d_gene	CDR3aa	CDR3nt
TRBV4-1	few	TRBJ2-1	.	CASSQSVLAMDEQFF	TGCGCCAGCAGCCAATCTGTCCTAGCGATGGATGAGCAGTTCTTC
TRBV6-1	few	TRBJ2-5	.	CASSALQRGGETQYF	TGTGCCAGCAGTGCCCTTCAGAGGGGGGGAGAGACCCAGTACTTC
TRBV4-1	.	TRBJ2-3	.	CASSRQPVARGTDTQYF	TGTGCCAGCAGCCGACAGCCGGTGGCCCGGGGCACAGATACGCAGTATTTT
TRBV3-1	.	TRBJ1-1	.	CASSPGINTEAFF	TGTGCCAGCAGCCCCGGCATAAACACTGAAGCTTTCTTT
TRBV3-1	few	TRBJ2-4	.	CASSSWREGKNIQYF	TGTGCCAGCAGCTCCTGGAGAGAAGGCAAAAACATTCAGTACTTC
TRBV7-2	few	TRBJ2-5	.	CASSNSGGETQYF	TGTGCCAGCAGCAATAGCGGAGGGGAGACCCAGTACTTC
TRBV29-1	.	TRBJ2-4	.	CSVDRGDGLEQYF	TGCAGCGTTGACCGAGGGGATGGTTTGGAGCAGTACTTC
TRBV12-3/TRBV12-4	few	TRBJ1-2	.	CASRVRGGDGYTF	TGTGCCAGCAGAGTCCGGGGAGGCGATGGCTACACCTTC
TRBV20-1	few	TRBJ2-7	TRBD2	CSAGVSGRGYEQYF	TGCAGTGCTGGTGTTAGCGGGAGAGGTTACGAGCAGTACTTC
TRBV20-1	.	TRBJ2-5	.	CSANEGGGGQETQYF	TGCAGTGCAAACGAAGGGGGGGGTGGCCAAGAGACCCAGTACTTC
TRBV5-1	.	TRBJ1-1	.	CASKPRDTLEEAFF	TGCGCCAGCAAACCCCGGGACACCTTGGAGGAGGCTTTCTTT
TRBV5-6	few	TRBJ2-1	TRBD2	CASSATGSGRGSYNEQFF	TGTGCCAGCAGCGCCACCGGGAGCGGGAGAGGATCCTACAATGAGCAGTTCTTC
TRBV10-3	many	TRBJ2-3	.	CATIKTSASTDTQYF	TGTGCCACCATTAAGACGAGCGCTAGCACAGATACGCAGTATTTT
TRBV20-1	.	TRBJ2-1	.	CSAREGPNYNEQFF	TGCAGTGCTAGAGAGGGACCAAACTACAATGAGCAGTTCTTC
TRBV20-1	few	TRBJ1-2	.	CSSPARGHYGYTF	TGCAGTTCCCCGGCCCGGGGGCACTATGGCTACACCTTC
TRBV28	few	TRBJ1-1	TRBD1	CASRPFGQDEAFF	TGTGCCAGCAGACCATTCGGACAGGATGAAGCTTTCTTT
TRBV6-2/TRBV6-3	.	TRBJ1-1	.	CASSFDLDTEAFF	TGTGCCAGCAGTTTTGACCTGGACACTGAAGCTTTCTTT